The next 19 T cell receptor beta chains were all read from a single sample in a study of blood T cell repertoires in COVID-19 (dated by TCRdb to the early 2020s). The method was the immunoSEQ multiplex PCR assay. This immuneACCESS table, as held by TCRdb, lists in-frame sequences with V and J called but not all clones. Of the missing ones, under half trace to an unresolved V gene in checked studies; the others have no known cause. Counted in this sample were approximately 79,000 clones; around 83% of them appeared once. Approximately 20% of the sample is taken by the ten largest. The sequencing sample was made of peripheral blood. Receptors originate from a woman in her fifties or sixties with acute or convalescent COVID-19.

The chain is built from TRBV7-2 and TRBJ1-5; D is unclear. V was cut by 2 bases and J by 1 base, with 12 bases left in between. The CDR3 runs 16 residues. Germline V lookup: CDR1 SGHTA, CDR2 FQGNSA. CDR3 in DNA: TGTGCCAGCAGCTTACTTCCCGAGGGAAGCAATCAGCCCCAGCATTTT. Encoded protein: CASSLLPEGSNQPQHF.

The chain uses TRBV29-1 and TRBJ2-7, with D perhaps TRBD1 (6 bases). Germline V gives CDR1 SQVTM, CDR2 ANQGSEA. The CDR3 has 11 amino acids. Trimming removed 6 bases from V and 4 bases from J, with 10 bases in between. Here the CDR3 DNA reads TGCAGCGTACAGGGCGTTTACGAGCAGTACTTC. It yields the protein CSVQGVYEQYF.

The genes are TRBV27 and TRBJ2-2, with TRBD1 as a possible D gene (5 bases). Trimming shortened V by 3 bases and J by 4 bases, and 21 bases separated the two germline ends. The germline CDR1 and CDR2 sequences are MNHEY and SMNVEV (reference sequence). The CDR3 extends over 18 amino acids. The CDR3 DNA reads TGTGCCAGCAGTTTTCGGGCAGGGTCACTATGGGGCACCGGGGAGCTGTTTTTT. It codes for CASSFRAGSLWGTGELFF.

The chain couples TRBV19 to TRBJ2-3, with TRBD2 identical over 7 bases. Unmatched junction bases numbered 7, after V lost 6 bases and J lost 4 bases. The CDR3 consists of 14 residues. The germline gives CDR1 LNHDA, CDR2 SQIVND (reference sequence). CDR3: CASSKAGRADTQYF. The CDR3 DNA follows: TGTGCCAGTAGCAAAGCGGGACGGGCAGATACGCAGTATTTT.

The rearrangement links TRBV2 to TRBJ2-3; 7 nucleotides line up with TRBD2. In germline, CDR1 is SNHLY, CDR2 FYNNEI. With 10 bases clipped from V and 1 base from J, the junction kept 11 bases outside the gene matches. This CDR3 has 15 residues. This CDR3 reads CAIKLGGVRTDTQYF. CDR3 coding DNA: TGTGCCATCAAACTGGGGGGGGTTCGCACAGATACGCAGTATTTT. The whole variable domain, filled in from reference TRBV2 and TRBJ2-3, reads EPEVTQTPSHQVTQMGQEVILRCVPISNHLYFYWYRQILGQKVEFLVSFYNNEISEKSEIFDDQFSVERPDGSNFTLKIRSTKLEDSAMYFCAIKLGGVRTDTQYFGPGTRLTVL.

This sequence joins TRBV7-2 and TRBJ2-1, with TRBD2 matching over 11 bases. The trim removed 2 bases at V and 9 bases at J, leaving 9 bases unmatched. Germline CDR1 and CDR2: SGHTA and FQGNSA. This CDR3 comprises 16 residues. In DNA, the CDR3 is TGTGCCAGCAGCTTAAGGGCTAGCGGGGGGCCTAGTGAGCAGTTCTTC. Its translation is CASSLRASGGPSEQFF.

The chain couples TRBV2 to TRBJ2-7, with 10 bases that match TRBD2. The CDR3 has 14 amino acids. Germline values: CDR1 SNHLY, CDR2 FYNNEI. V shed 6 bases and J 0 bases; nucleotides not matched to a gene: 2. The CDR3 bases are TGTGCCAGCAGCTGGACTAGCGGCTCCTACGAGCAGTACTTC. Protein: CASSWTSGSYEQYF.

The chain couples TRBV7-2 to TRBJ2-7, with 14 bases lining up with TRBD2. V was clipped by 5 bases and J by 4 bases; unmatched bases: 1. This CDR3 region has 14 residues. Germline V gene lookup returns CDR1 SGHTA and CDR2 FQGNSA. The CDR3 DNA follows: TGTGCCAGCAGCCGGACTAGCGGGGGGTACGAGCAGTACTTC. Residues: CASSRTSGGYEQYF.

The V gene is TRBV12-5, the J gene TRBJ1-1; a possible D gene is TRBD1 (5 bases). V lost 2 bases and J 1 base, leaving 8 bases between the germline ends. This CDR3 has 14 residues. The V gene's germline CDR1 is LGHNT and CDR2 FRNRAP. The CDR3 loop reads CASGLFTGNTEAFF. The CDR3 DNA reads TGTGCTAGTGGTTTGTTCACAGGGAACACTGAAGCTTTCTTT.

CDR3 sequence reads: CASSPRILQGNRWTGQNSPLHF. CDR3 bases: TGCGCCAGCAGCCCAAGGATCCTCCAGGGGAACCGATGGACAGGTCAAAATTCACCCCTCCACTTT. V usage is TRBV4-1 and J usage is TRBJ1-6; 7 nucleotides line up with TRBD1. The CDR3 sequence is 22 residues long. The junction had 28 bases not matched to a gene; V was cut back by 4 bases and J by 7 bases. Germline CDR1 reads MGHRA; CDR2 reads YSYEKL.

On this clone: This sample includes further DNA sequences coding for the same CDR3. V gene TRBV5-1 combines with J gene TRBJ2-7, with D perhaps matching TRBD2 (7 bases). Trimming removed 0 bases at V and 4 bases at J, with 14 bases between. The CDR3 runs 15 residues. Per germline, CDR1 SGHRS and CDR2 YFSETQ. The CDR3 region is CASSLAGGAGYEQYF. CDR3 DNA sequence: TGCGCCAGCAGCTTGGCTGGGGGGGCGGGGTACGAGCAGTACTTC.

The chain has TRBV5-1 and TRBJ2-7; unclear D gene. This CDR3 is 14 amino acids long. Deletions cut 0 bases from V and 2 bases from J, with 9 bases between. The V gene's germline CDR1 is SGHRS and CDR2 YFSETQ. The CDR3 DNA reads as TGCGCCAGCAGCTTGGTAATCCGTCCCTACGAGCAGTACTTC. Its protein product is CASSLVIRPYEQYF.

CDR3 DNA: TGTGCCAGCAGTCTTAAAGGACTAGCGGGGAGCACAGATACGCAGTATTTT. Its protein is CASSLKGLAGSTDTQYF. The rearrangement joins TRBV27 to TRBJ2-3; 12 bases fit TRBD2. This CDR3 has 17 amino acids. Germline V gene lookup returns CDR1 MNHEY and CDR2 SMNVEV (reference sequence). After removal of 5 bases from V and 0 bases from J, the junction contained 6 bases not matched to a gene.

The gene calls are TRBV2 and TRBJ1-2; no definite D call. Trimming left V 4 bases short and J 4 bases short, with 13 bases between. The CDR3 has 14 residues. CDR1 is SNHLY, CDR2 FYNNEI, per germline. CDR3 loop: CASSVGRGIYGYTF. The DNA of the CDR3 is TGTGCCAGCAGTGTGGGCAGAGGGATCTATGGCTACACCTTC.

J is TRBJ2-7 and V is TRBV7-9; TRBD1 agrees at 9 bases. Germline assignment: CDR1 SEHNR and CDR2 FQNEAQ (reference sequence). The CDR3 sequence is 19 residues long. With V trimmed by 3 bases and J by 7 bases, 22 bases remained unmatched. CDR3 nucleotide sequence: TGTGCCAGCAGCTTGCGATTACCCCCCGAAGACAGGGGGTCGGGTGAGCAGTACTTC. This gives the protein CASSLRLPPEDRGSGEQYF.

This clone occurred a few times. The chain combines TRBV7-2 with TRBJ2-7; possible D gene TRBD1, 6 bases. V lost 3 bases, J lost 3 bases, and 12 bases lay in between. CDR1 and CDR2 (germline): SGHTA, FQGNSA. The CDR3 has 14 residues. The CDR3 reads CASSLQGFGYEQYF. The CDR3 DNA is TGTGCCAGCAGCTTGCAGGGGTTTGGCTACGAGCAGTACTTC.

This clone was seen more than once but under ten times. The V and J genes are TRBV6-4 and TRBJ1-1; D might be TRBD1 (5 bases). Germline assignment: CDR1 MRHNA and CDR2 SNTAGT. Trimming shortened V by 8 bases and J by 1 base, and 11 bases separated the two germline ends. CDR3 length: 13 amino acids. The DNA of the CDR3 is TGTGCCAGCCGCAGGGAGGCGAACACTGAAGCTTTCTTT. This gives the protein CASRREANTEAFF.

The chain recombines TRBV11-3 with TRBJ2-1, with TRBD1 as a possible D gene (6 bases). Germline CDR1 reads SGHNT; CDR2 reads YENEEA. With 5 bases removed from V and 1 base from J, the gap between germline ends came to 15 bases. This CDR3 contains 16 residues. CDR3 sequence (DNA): TGTGCCAGCAGCCCCTCCCCACAGGGTTCCTACAATGAGCAGTTCTTC. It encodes CASSPSPQGSYNEQFF.

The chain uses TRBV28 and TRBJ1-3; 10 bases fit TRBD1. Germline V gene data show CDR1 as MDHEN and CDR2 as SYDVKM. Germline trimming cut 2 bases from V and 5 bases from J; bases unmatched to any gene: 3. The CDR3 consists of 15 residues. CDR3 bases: TGTGCCAGCAGTTTACGGGACAGGGGAAGAAACACCATATATTTT. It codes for CASSLRDRGRNTIYF.